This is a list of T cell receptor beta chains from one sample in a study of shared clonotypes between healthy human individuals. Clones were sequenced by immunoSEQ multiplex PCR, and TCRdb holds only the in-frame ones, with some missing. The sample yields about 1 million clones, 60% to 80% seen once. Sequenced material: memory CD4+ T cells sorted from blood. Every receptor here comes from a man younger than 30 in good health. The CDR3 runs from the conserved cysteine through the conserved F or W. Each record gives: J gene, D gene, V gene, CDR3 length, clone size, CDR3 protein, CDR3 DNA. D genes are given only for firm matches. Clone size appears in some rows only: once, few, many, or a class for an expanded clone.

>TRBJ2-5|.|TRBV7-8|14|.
CASTPGHNQETQYF
TGTGCCAGCACCCCGGGACACAACCAAGAGACCCAGTACTTC
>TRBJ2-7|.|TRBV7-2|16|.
CASSFPLGQGLVEQYF
TGTGCCAGCAGCTTCCCCCTGGGTCAGGGTCTGGTCGAGCAGTACTTC
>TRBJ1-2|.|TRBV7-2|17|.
CASSLEGGRATGYGYTF
TGTGCCAGCAGCCTCGAGGGCGGGAGGGCCACTGGCTATGGCTACACCTTC
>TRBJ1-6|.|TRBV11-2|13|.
CASSLTGYSPLHF
TGTGCCAGCAGCTTAACGGGGTATTCACCCCTCCACTTT
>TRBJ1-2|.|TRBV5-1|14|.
CASSLAPGNYGYTF
TGCGCCAGCAGCTTGGCCCCTGGGAACTATGGCTACACCTTC
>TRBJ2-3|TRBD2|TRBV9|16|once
CASSATSGGTTDTQYF
TGTGCCAGCAGCGCTACTAGCGGGGGGACCACAGATACGCAGTATTTT
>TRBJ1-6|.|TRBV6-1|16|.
CASSERWSSYNSPLHF
TGTGCCAGCAGTGAACGGTGGAGCTCCTATAATTCACCCCTCCACTTT
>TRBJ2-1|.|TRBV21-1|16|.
CASSKGQRPPYNEQFF
TGTGCCAGCAGCAAAGGGCAGCGGCCCCCCTACAATGAGCAGTTCTTC
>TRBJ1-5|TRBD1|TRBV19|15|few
CASRAGTGNNQPQHF
TGTGCCAGTAGAGCCGGGACAGGGAACAATCAGCCCCAGCATTTT
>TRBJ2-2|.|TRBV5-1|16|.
CASSLRQGGNTGELFF
TGCGCCAGCAGCTTGCGACAGGGAGGCAACACCGGGGAGCTGTTTTTT